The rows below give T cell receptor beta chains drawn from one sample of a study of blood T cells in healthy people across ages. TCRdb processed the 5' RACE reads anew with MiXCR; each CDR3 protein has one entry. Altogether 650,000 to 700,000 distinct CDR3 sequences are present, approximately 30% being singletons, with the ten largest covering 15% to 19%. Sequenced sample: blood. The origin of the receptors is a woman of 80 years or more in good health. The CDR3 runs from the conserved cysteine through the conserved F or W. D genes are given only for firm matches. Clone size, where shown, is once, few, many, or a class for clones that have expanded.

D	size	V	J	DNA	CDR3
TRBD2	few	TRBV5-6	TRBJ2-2	TGTGCCAGCAGCTTGGAGAGCGGGGGGGCCAACACCGGGGAGCTGTTTTTT	CASSLESGGANTGELFF
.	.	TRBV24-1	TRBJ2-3	TGTGCCACCAGTAGGGGACGGCGCACAGATACGCAGTATTTT	CATSRGRRTDTQYF
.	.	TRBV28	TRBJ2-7	TGTGCCAGCAGTACCACAGCTGGCGAGCAGTACTTC	CASSTTAGEQYF
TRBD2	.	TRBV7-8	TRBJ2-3	TGTGCCAGCAGCCCGGGACTAGCGGGGTGGCAGTATTTT	CASSPGLAGWQYF
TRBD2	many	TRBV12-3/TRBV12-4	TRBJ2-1	TGTGCCAGCAGTTCCAAGCGGGGGGTATTTGTCAATGAGCAGTTCTTC	CASSSKRGVFVNEQFF
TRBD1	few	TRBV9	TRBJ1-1	TGTGCCAGCAGCGTAGGGACAGGGAAAGCGAACACTGAAGCTTTCTTT	CASSVGTGKANTEAFF
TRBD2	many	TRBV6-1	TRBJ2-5	TGTGCCAGCAGGAGCTCTAGCGGGGGCGGGGAGACCCAGTACTTC	CASRSSSGGGETQYF
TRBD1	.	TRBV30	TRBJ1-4	TGTGCGGGTACCGGGACAGGGGACGGTAATGAAAAACTGTTTTTT	CAGTGTGDGNEKLFF
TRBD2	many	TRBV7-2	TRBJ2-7	TGTGCCAGCAGCTCTGGACTAGCGGGGGCTTACGAGCAGTACTTC	CASSSGLAGAYEQYF
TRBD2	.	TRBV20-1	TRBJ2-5	TGCAGTGCTAGAGGGCAGTCCGGCGGGAGGTTGGAGACCCAGTACTTC	CSARGQSGGRLETQYF
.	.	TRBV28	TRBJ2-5	TGTGGGGTCCGGGAGAGTGCGGGAGAGACCCAGTACTTC	CGVRESAGETQYF
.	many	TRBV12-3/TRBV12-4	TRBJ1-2	TGTGCCAGCAGCCGGGACCGAAACTATGGCTACACCTTC	CASSRDRNYGYTF
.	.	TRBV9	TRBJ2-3	TGTGCCAGCAGCGTAGTTCACGGGGGCCAATGCACAGATACGCAGTATTTT	CASSVVHGGQCTDTQYF
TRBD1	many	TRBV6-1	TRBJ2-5	TGTGCCAGCAGTCCGGGACAGGGGAACCAAGAGACCCAGTACTTC	CASSPGQGNQETQYF
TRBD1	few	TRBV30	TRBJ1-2	TGTGCCCTATCCCGGACAGGGTATGGCTACACCTTC	CALSRTGYGYTF
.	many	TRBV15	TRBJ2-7	TGTGCCACCAGCAGAGATCGTGGCCTCCTACGGACGTACTTC	CATSRDRGLLRTYF
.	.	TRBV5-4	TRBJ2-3	TGTGCCAGCAGAGAGGGCGCAGATACGCAGTATTTT	CASREGADTQYF
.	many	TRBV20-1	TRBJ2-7	TGCAGTGCTAGAAGGCTAGGCAACGAGCAGTACTTC	CSARRLGNEQYF
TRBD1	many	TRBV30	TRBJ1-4	TGTGCCTCTTCGGGACAGTCGAGTGAAAAACTGTTTTTT	CASSGQSSEKLFF
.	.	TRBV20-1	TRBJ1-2	TGCAGTGCTAGACGAGGGCGGACTAACTATGGCTACACCTTC	CSARRGRTNYGYTF
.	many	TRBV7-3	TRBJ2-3	TGTGCCAGCAGCTCATCGACAAGAAGCACAGATACGCAGTATTTT	CASSSSTRSTDTQYF
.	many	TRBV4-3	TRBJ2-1	TGCGCCAGCAGAGGGGGATTGGCCTACAATGAGCAGTTCTTC	CASRGGLAYNEQFF
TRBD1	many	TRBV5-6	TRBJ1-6	TGTGCCAGCAGCTACGCCGGGACAGGGGTTAATTCACCCCTCCACTTT	CASSYAGTGVNSPLHF
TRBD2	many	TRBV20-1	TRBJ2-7	TGCAGTGCTAGGGCGAGCGGGGGACCTTACGAGCAGTACTTC	CSARASGGPYEQYF
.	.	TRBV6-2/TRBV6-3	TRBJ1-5	TGTGCCAGCATCGATGGATTAATTGGCAATCAGCCCCAGCATTTT	CASIDGLIGNQPQHF
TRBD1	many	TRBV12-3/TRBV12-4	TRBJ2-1	TGTGCCAGCACCCAGGGACAGGGGACGAACAATGAGCAGTTCTTC	CASTQGQGTNNEQFF
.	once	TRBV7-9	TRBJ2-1	TGTGCCAGCAGAACTACAGGAGAGAATGAGCAGTTCTTC	CASRTTGENEQFF
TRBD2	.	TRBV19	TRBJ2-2	TGTGCCAGTACCTCCCTTAATGAGCGGGGGCACACCGGGGAGCTGTTTTTT	CASTSLNERGHTGELFF
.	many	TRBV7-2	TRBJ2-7	TGTGCCAGCAGTTTACAGCGGGTCGGAGCCTACGAGCAGTACTTC	CASSLQRVGAYEQYF
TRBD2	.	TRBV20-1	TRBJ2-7	TGCAGTGCTACTAGCGGGAGGACCTACGAGCAGTACTTC	CSATSGRTYEQYF
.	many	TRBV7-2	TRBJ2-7	TGTGCCAGCAGCCTAGGACTACTTAACTACGAGCAGTACTTC	CASSLGLLNYEQYF
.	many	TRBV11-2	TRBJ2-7	TGTGCCAGCAGCTTAGATCGCACGGAATCCTACGAGCAGTACTTC	CASSLDRTESYEQYF
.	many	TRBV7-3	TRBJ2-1	TGTGCCAGCAGCTTAGAGGTTGCAGCCTACAATGAGCAGTTCTTC	CASSLEVAAYNEQFF
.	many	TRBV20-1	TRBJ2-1	TGCAGTGCCAGAGGCCCGGGAAGGTCCTACAATGAGCAGTTCTTC	CSARGPGRSYNEQFF
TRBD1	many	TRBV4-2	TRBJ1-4	TGTGCCAGCAGCCAAGACTCCCCAGGGGGAGGGGAAAAACTGTTTTTT	CASSQDSPGGGEKLFF
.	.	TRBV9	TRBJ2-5	TGTGCCAGCAGCGTAGGAGTAGGTTCCCTTCCGGAGACCCAGTACTTC	CASSVGVGSLPETQYF
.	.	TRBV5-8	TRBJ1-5	TGTGCCAGCAGCCGAGGGGGGACCCAGCATTTT	CASSRGGTQHF
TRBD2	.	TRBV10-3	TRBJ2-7	TGTGCCATCAGTGAGGGACTAGCTTCCCACTACGAGCAGTACTTC	CAISEGLASHYEQYF
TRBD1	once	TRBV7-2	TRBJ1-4	TGCGCCAGCAGCTTGGGTGGACAGGGGTATGAAAAACTGTTTTTT	CASSLGGQGYEKLFF
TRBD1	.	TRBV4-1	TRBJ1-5	TGCGCCAGCAGCCAAGATCGGGGAGGGGGCATACCCCAGCATTTT	CASSQDRGGGIPQHF
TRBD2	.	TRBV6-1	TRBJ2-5	TGTGCCAGCAGTCACACTAGCGGCGGAGTTGGAGAGACCCAGTACTTC	CASSHTSGGVGETQYF
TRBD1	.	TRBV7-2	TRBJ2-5	TGTGTCAGCAGCAATCCACGAGACAGGGGGCTTGTATCAACCTACAAGCAGTACTTC	CVSSNPRDRGLVSTYKQYF
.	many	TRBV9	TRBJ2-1	TGTGCCAGTAGGGGGGGTCAGGGGAATGAGCAGTTCTTC	CASRGGQGNEQFF
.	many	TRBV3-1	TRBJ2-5	TGTGCCAGCAGCCAAGCTGGACGACTGGAGACCCAGTACTTC	CASSQAGRLETQYF
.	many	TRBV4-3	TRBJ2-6	TGCGCCAGCAGCCAAGATCGGGGGAACTCTGGGGCCAACGTCCTGACTTTC	CASSQDRGNSGANVLTF
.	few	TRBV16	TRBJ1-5	TGTGCCAGCAGCCAATCGGCAGGGGTTCAGCCCCAGCATTTT	CASSQSAGVQPQHF
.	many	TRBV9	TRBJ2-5	TGTGCCAGCAGCGTAGGAAACGCTCAAGAGACCCAGTACTTC	CASSVGNAQETQYF
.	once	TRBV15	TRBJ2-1	TGTGCCACCAGCAGCGGAGAGAGACTAGTCGGGGATGAGCAGTTCTTC	CATSSGERLVGDEQFF
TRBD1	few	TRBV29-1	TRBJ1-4	TGCAGCGCCAGGGACAGGGAAAATGAAAAACTGTTTTTT	CSARDRENEKLFF
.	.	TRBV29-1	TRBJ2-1	TGCAGTGTTGAAGATCCCGGGACGCCTACGGCTGAGCAGTTCTTC	CSVEDPGTPTAEQFF
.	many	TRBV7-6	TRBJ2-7	TGTGCCAGCAGCTTGTCTGACAGCGGCGGCTACGAGCAGTACTTC	CASSLSDSGGYEQYF
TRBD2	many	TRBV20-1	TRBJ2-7	TGCAGTGCTAGAGATGGCGGGGGGCTCTCCTACGAGCAGTACTTC	CSARDGGGLSYEQYF
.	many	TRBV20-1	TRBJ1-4	TGCAGTGCTAGAAGCCAGGGCCCTAATGAAAAACTGTTTTTT	CSARSQGPNEKLFF
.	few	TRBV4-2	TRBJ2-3	TGTGCCAGCAGCCAACTGAGCGGTGATACGCAGTATTTT	CASSQLSGDTQYF
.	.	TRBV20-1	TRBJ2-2	TGCAGTGCTAGAGGTTCAGGAAGGACGGGGGCCGGGGAGCTGTTTTTT	CSARGSGRTGAGELFF
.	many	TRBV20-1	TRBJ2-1	TGCAGTGCTAGAGCCGGTACTACCTGGGATGAGCAGTTCTTC	CSARAGTTWDEQFF
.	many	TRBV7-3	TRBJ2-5	TGTGCCAGCAGCTCGGGGGTCCAAGAGACCCAGTACTTC	CASSSGVQETQYF
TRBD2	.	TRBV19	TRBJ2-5	TGTGCCAGTAGTCCCTCTAGCGGGGCACAAGAGACCCAGTACTTC	CASSPSSGAQETQYF
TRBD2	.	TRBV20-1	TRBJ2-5	TGCAGTGCTAGAGACCCTAGCGGGAGGGGAGGTGGGAAGACCCAGTACTTC	CSARDPSGRGGGKTQYF